Detailed here is one TCR beta chain. Its antigen is unidentified. Each CDR3 protein gets one entry after TCRdb re-called the reads with MiXCR. The table shows about 340,000 distinct CDR3 sequences, with almost 30% occurring only once. The CDR3 contains 12 residues. From germline, CDR1 is MNHEY and CDR2 SMNVEV (reference sequence). V was pared by 9 bases and J by 6 bases, with 14 bases between. This record comes from a study of T cell repertoires in cytomegalovirus infection. V gene TRBV27 combines with J gene TRBJ1-2; D is undetermined. This TCR was sampled from a human donor in good health (CMV status not recorded). Some clones in this sample may be carry-over from other donors' samples. Sequences were derived from cultured PBMCs, sampled from culture after CMV antigen stimulation. The CDR3 here is CASLSRADGYTF. For the CDR3, the DNA is TGTGCCAGTTTGTCCCGGGCAGATGGCTACACCTTC.